This T cell receptor (beta chain) derives from a study of regulatory T cells in long-lasting Graves disease. V lost 3 bases to trimming and J lost 12 bases, with 17 bases between them. The CDR3 totals 13 residues. Germline assignment: CDR1 MDHEN and CDR2 SYDVKM. This clonotype appeared a few times. As yet, its antigen is unknown. Regarding time point: persistent/refractory GD, antithyroid drugs over 5 years with positive TRAb. PBMC RNA was the source of the TCR library. Construction of TCR beta libraries relied on iRepertoire HTBI primers and on Arm-PCR targeting CDR3 regions. The authors' processing: Detected in the samples were 62 TRBV and approximately 14 TRBJ segments. From the multiplex PCR reads, TCRdb called clonotypes with MiXCR, one entry per CDR3 protein. TCRdb's processing, not the authors', yielded these V and J calls. The sample lists a few hundred thousand distinct CDR3 sequences; approximately 25% were seen once.

Study-wide points: Persistent patients had a count of shared public clonotypes (around 2,700) that exceeded that of new patients (roughly 1,000).

The TCR was taken from a woman aged 40 to 50 with Graves disease. J is TRBJ1-2 and V is TRBV28, with D hard to call. The sample consisted of peripheral blood mononuclear cells (PBMCs), taken when the disease was refractory, from a patient treated with antithyroid drugs. The CDR3 coding sequence is TGTGCCAGCAGTTTTATAATGGCAAAAGGCGACACCTTC. Encoded protein: CASSFIMAKGDTF.